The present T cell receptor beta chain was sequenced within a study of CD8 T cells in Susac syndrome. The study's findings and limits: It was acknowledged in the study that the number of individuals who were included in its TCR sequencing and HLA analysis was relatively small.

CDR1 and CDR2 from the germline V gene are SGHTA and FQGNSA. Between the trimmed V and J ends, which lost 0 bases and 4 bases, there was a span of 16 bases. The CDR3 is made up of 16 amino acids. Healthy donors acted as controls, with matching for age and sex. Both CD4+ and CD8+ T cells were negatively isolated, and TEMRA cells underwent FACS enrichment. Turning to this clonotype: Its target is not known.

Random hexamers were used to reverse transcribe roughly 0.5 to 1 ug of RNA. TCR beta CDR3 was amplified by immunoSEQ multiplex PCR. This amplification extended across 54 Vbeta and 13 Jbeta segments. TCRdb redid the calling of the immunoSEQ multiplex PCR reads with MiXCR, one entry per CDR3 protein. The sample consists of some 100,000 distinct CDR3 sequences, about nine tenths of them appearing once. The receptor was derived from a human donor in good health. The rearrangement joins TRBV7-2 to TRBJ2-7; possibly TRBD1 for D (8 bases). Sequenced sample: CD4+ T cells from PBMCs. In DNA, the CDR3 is TGTGCCAGCAGCTTAGCCAACAGGGGGGAGGGGTACGAGCAGTACTTC. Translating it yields CASSLANRGEGYEQYF.